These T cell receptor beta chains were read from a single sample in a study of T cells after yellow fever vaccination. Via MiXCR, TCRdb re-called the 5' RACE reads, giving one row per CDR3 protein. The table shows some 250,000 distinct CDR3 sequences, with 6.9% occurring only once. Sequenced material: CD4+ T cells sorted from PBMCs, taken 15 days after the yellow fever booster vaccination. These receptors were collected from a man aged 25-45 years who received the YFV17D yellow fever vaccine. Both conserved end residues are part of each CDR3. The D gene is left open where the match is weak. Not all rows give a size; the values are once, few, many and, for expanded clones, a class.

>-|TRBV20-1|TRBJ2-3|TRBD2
TGCAGTGCTAGAGTGCAACTAGCGGGAGTTACAGATACGCAGTATTTT
CSARVQLAGVTDTQYF
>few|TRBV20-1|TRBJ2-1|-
TGCAGTGCTCCCCCTAGCGAGGACAATGAGCAGTTCTTC
CSAPPSEDNEQFF
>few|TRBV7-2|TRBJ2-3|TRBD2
TGTGCCAGCAGCTCGACTAGCGGGGGACGCACAGATACGCAGTATTTT
CASSSTSGGRTDTQYF
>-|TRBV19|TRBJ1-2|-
TGTGCCAGTAGTAAGGACAGAACGTATGGCTACACCTTC
CASSKDRTYGYTF
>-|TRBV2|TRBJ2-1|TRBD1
TGTGCCAGCAGGGACTTGACAGGGTCCCCCGGAGAGCAGTTCTTC
CASRDLTGSPGEQFF
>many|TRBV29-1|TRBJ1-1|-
TGCAGCGTTGAACGGGGGCCGGGAGCTTTCTTT
CSVERGPGAFF
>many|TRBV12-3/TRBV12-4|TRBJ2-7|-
TGTGCCAGCAGTCGGAGGGCCCCCCCTTACGAGCAGTACTTC
CASSRRAPPYEQYF
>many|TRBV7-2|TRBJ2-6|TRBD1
TGTGCCAGCAGCGCCCGACAGGGATACTCTGGGGCCAACGTCCTGACTTTC
CASSARQGYSGANVLTF
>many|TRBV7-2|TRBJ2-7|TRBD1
TGTGCCAGCAGCGCATGGGGACAGGGTTTCGCCTACGAGCAGTACTTC
CASSAWGQGFAYEQYF
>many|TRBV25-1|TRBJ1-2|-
TGTGCCAGCAGTCAGGGCTATGGCTACACCTTC
CASSQGYGYTF
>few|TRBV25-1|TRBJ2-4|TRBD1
TGTGCCAGCAGTCCCGGACAGGGCCTCAAAAACATTCAGTACTTC
CASSPGQGLKNIQYF
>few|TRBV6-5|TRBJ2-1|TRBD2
TGTGCCAGAACTAGCGGGAGTAAGCAGTTCTTC
CARTSGSKQFF
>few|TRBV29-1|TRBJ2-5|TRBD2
TGCAGCGTCGGAGGGCTAGCGGGACTGCCGGAGACCCAGTACTTC
CSVGGLAGLPETQYF
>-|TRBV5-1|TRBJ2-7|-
TGCGCCAGCAGCAAAGACAGGCGCTCCTACGAGCAGTACTTC
CASSKDRRSYEQYF
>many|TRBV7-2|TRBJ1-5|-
TGTGCCAGCAGCTTCTCAGGGGGCAATCAGCCCCAGCATTTT
CASSFSGGNQPQHF
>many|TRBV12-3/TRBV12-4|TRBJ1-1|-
TGTGCCAGCAGCCCCTCTTATAGGGGCACTGAAGCTTTCTTT
CASSPSYRGTEAFF
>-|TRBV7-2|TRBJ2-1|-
TGTGCCAGCAGCTTCGGCAGGGTCGGGAGTGAGCAGTTCTTC
CASSFGRVGSEQFF
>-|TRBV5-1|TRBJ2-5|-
TGCGCCAGCAGTTGGGGGGCCCAAGAGACCCAGTACTTC
CASSWGAQETQYF
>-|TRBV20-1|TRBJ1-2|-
TGCAGTGCTAGGGTGGCAGCCGGCTATGGCTACACCTTC
CSARVAAGYGYTF
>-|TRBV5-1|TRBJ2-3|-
TGCGCCAGCAGCTTGGGAGGGAGCGGGCCAGATACGCAGTATTTT
CASSLGGSGPDTQYF
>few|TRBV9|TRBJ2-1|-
TGTGCCAGCAGCCCCTGGGGGACAAGCTACAATGAGCAGTTCTTC
CASSPWGTSYNEQFF
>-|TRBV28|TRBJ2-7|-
TGTGCCAGCACGACTACCCAGGGGAACGAGCAGTACTTC
CASTTTQGNEQYF
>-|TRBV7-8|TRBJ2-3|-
TGTGCCAGCAGCTTATATCAGTTCCCAGATACGCAGTATTTT
CASSLYQFPDTQYF
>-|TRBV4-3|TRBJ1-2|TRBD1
TGCGCCAGCAGCCACGGGGACAGGGGCTATCTATGGGGCTACACCTTC
CASSHGDRGYLWGYTF
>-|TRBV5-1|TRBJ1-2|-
TGCGCGACCACGGGGGGAGAGCGTTCAAGCGGCTACACCTTC
CATTGGERSSGYTF
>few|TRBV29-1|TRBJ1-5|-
TGCACCGAAGGTCCCTTCGTACATCAGCCCCAGCATTTT
CTEGPFVHQPQHF
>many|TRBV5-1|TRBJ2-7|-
TGCGCCAGCAGCTTGGAGAGGAGTTCCGAGCAGTACTTC
CASSLERSSEQYF
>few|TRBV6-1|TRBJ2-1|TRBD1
TGTGCCAGCCGGGGACAGGAAGTTTTTATTGAGCAGTTCTTC
CASRGQEVFIEQFF
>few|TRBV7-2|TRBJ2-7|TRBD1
TGTGCCAGCAGCTCGGACAGGGGGCCCTACGAGCAGTACTTC
CASSSDRGPYEQYF
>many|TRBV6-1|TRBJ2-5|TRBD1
TGTGCCAGCAGAGACAGGGGAAAGAGTGAGACCCAGTACTTC
CASRDRGKSETQYF
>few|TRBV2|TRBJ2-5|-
TGTGCCAGCAGTGAAGGGGCTTTAGGAGAGACCCAGTACTTC
CASSEGALGETQYF
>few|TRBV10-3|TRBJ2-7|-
TGTGCCATCAGTGAGTGGACAAACTACGAGCAGTACTTC
CAISEWTNYEQYF
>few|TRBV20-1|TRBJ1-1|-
TGCAGTGCTAGGCCAGGGGAGGCGCTTTTCTTT
CSARPGEALFF
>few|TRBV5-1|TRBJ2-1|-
TGCGCCAGCAGCTTGAGGTCTACCTACAATGAGCAGTTCTTC
CASSLRSTYNEQFF
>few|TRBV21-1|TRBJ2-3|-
TGTGCCAGCAGCAAAGTCTCCCGGCCGGGGCGTACGCAGTATTTT
CASSKVSRPGRTQYF
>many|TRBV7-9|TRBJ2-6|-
TGTGCCAGCAGCTTTGGGGACTCTGGGGCCAACGTCCTGACTTTC
CASSFGDSGANVLTF
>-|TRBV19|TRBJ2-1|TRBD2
TGTGCCAGTAGCTTTAGCGGGAGAGGTTCCTACAATGAGCAGTTCTTC
CASSFSGRGSYNEQFF
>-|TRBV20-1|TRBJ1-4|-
TGCAGTGCTAGACCGGACAGTCCCACAACTAATGAAAAACTGTTTTTT
CSARPDSPTTNEKLFF
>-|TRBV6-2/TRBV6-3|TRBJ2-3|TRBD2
TGTGCCAGCATCAATAGCGGGAGTAGAGCAGATACGCAGTATTTT
CASINSGSRADTQYF
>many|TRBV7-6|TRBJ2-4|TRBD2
TGTGCCAGCAGCTTTGGACTAGCGGGGCTCGGGGGCATTCAGTACTTC
CASSFGLAGLGGIQYF
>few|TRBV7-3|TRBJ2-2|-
TGTGCCAGCAGGACGGGTAACACCGGGGAGCTGTTTTTT
CASRTGNTGELFF
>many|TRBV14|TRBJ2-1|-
TGTGCCAGCAGCCCCCTTGGGGGACTGGAGTACAATGAGCAGTTCTTC
CASSPLGGLEYNEQFF